Shown below are 18 T cell receptor beta chains from a single sample sequenced in a study of cytomegalovirus exposure and HLA in healthy donors listed by TCRdb under 2017. Preparation of the library involved the immunoSEQ multiplex PCR assay. The multiplex PCR relied on a mix of 60 forward primers for TCR Vbeta segments and 13 reverse primers for TCR Jbeta segments. TCRdb obtained this table from immuneACCESS and retained in-frame rearrangements with V and J assigned. These tables miss some clones; where compared with another copy, unresolved V genes account for less than half of the shortfall, and the remainder is unexplained. The sample has roughly 190,000 clones on record, around 80% of them singletons. Over 2% of the sample is held by the ten biggest clonotypes. The sample comprised PBMCs. Receptors were obtained from a woman aged 50 to 65 in good health and CMV-seronegative.

This rearrangement joins TRBV30 to TRBJ2-2; 14 bases match TRBD2. The CDR3 sequence is 19 residues long. After removal of 2 bases from V and 2 bases from J, the junction contained 10 bases not matched to a gene. The germline CDR1 and CDR2 sequences are GTSNPN and SVGIG (reference sequence). The CDR3 DNA reads as TGTGCCTGGAGTAGATCGGGGACTAGCGGGGGCCTTAACACCGGGGAGCTGTTTTTT. The encoded protein is CAWSRSGTSGGLNTGELFF.

The J gene is TRBJ2-7, the V gene TRBV7-2; 7 nucleotides line up with TRBD2. Germline V gene data show CDR1 as SGHTA and CDR2 as FQGNSA. The length of the CDR3 is 15 residues. Trimming took 1 base from V and 4 from J; bases not matched to a gene: 7. Here the CDR3 DNA reads TGTGCCAGCAGCTTAGGGGGTAAGCGGGAATACGAGCAGTACTTC. Translating it yields CASSLGGKREYEQYF. The whole variable domain, filled in from reference TRBV7-2 and TRBJ2-7, reads GAGVSQSPSNKVTEKGKDVELRCDPISGHTALYWYRQSLGQGLEFLIYFQGNSAPDKSGLPSDRFSAERTGGSVSTLTIQRTQQEDSAVYLCASSLGGKREYEQYFGPGTRLTVT.

The chain has TRBV7-8 and TRBJ2-1; 12 positions agree with TRBD2. Germline V lookup: CDR1 SGHVS, CDR2 FQNEAQ. This CDR3 has 15 amino acids. V lost 5 bases, J lost 6 bases, and 5 bases stayed unmatched. DNA for the CDR3: TGTGCCAGCAGCGTACGGACTAGCGGGGCCAATGAGCAGTTCTTC. It yields the protein CASSVRTSGANEQFF.

This sequence joins TRBV6-1 and TRBJ2-5; 9 bases line up with TRBD1. The germline gives CDR1 MNHNS, CDR2 SASEGT. V lost 6 bases to trimming and J lost 5 bases; unmatched junction nucleotides: 10. The CDR3 runs 15 residues. CDR3 region: CASRPQGALAETQYF. The CDR3 DNA is TGTGCCAGCAGACCACAGGGGGCTTTAGCGGAGACCCAGTACTTC.

V is TRBV19 and J is TRBJ2-7; TRBD1 might be the D (6 bases). V was pared by 5 bases and J by 2 bases, with 16 bases between. Germline lookup yields CDR1 LNHDA and CDR2 SQIVND (reference sequence). The CDR3 is 15 amino acids. This chain's CDR3 is CASSPILTGPYEQYF. The CDR3 bases are TGTGCCAGTAGTCCCATCCTAACAGGGCCCTACGAGCAGTACTTC.

This sequence joins TRBV7-8 and TRBJ1-3; possible D gene TRBD1, 5 bases. There are 15 residues in the CDR3. V lost 3 bases to trimming and J lost 1 base, with 10 bases between them. Germline V gene sequence: CDR1 SGHVS, CDR2 FQNEAQ. CDR3 residues: CASSFSQGSGNTIYF. The CDR3 nucleotides read TGTGCCAGCAGCTTTAGTCAGGGTTCTGGAAACACCATATATTTT.

The chain links TRBV5-1 to TRBJ1-1; 10 bases match TRBD1. This CDR3 region has 16 residues. The V and J ends lost 2 bases and 1 base, in that order; junction bases with no gene match: 5. In germline, CDR1 is SGHRS, CDR2 YFSETQ. The CDR3 DNA is TGCGCCAGCAGCTTCAGACAGGGGGCGGGGAACACTGAAGCTTTCTTT. It encodes CASSFRQGAGNTEAFF.

In this sample, this clone turned up a few times. CDR3 region: CASSGTGGTEAFF. In DNA form, the CDR3 reads TGTGCCAGCAGTGGTACGGGAGGGACTGAAGCTTTCTTT. The chain recombines TRBV2 with TRBJ1-1, with D uncertain. The CDR3 is 13 residues long. With 4 bases removed from V and 5 bases from J, the gap between germline ends came to 11 bases. CDR1 is SNHLY, CDR2 FYNNEI, per germline.

The gene calls are TRBV27 and TRBJ2-3; 10 bases agree with TRBD2. This CDR3 has 22 amino acids. Looked up from germline, CDR1 is MNHEY and CDR2 is SMNVEV (reference sequence). Trimming took 6 bases from V and 3 from J; bases not matched to a gene: 27. The CDR3 region has the DNA TGTGCCAGCAGCCGAAAGGTGGAATTAGCGGGAGGTTTTCTAGGTTCTACAGATACGCAGTATTTT. Its translation: CASSRKVELAGGFLGSTDTQYF.

A word on this clone: At one end the junction does not follow the germline gene, possibly because of a read error. The chain employs TRBV7-9 and TRBJ1-4; D uncertain. The CDR3 length is 13 residues. Germline V gene lookup returns CDR1 SEHNR and CDR2 FQNEAQ (reference sequence). The CDR3 spells CSSSFPANEKLFF. The CDR3 DNA is TGTTCCAGCAGCTTCCCAGCGAATGAAAAACTGTTTTTT. The full variable domain, completed using reference TRBV7-9 and TRBJ1-4, is DTGVSQNPRHKITKRGQNVTFRCDPISEHNRLYWYRQTLGQGPEFLTYFQNEAQLEKSRLLSDRFSAERPKGSFSTLEIQRTEQGDSAMYLCSSSFPANEKLFFGSGTQLSVL.

V and J are TRBV12-5 and TRBJ2-3, with 9 bases lining up with TRBD1. The V segment lost 4 bases and the J segment 0 bases; nucleotides outside the gene matches: 5. Germline CDR1 is LGHNT and CDR2 is FRNRAP. The CDR3 covers 16 residues. This CDR3 reads CASGWGQGPSTDTQYF. The CDR3 bases are TGTGCTAGTGGTTGGGGACAGGGCCCTAGCACAGATACGCAGTATTTT.

The J gene is TRBJ1-1, the V gene TRBV28; a weak D match, TRBD1 (5 bases). Looked up from germline, CDR1 is MDHEN and CDR2 is SYDVKM. With 4 bases removed from V and 11 bases from J, the gap between germline ends came to 17 bases. This CDR3 region has 13 residues. CDR3 coding DNA: TGTGCCAGCAGTTCCACCGGGACTGTAAACGCTTTCTTT. This codes for CASSSTGTVNAFF.

The J gene is TRBJ1-2, the V gene TRBV6-1, with 9 bases that match TRBD1. The V segment lost 1 base and the J segment 7 bases; nucleotides outside the gene matches: 7. The CDR3 is made up of 15 amino acids. Per the germline V gene, CDR1 is MNHNS and CDR2 is SASEGT. The CDR3 loop reads CASSEVGGQGFGYTF. Here the CDR3 DNA reads TGTGCCAGCAGTGAAGTCGGGGGACAGGGCTTTGGCTACACCTTC.

J is TRBJ2-3 and V is TRBV6-1, with D tentatively TRBD1 (6 bases). Germline V gene sequence: CDR1 MNHNS, CDR2 SASEGT. The CDR3 totals 14 residues. V was cut by 6 bases and J by 12 bases, with 22 bases left in between. The CDR3 DNA reads as TGTGCCAGCAGATATGGTACAGGGCCCCCACCTCAGTATTTT. Amino acid sequence: CASRYGTGPPPQYF.

V is TRBV19 and J is TRBJ2-7, with 8 bases matching TRBD1. Germline V gene lookup returns CDR1 LNHDA and CDR2 SQIVND (reference sequence). This CDR3 region has 15 residues. After removal of 5 bases from V and 2 bases from J, the junction contained 8 bases not matched to a gene. The CDR3 sequence is CASSARQGHTYEQYF. The CDR3 DNA sequence: TGTGCCAGTAGTGCCCGACAGGGGCATACCTACGAGCAGTACTTC.

The chain employs TRBV16 and TRBJ2-1; D may be TRBD2 (5 bases). The CDR3 runs to 13 residues. Trimming removed 0 bases at V and 6 bases at J, with 6 bases between. Germline lookup yields CDR1 KGHSY and CDR2 FQNENV. CDR3 region: CASSQSRGNEQFF. The DNA for the CDR3 is TGTGCCAGCAGCCAATCTCGGGGCAATGAGCAGTTCTTC.

Regarding this clone: Mismatch with germline at one junction end may stem from a read error. Other DNA sequences in this specimen translate into the identical CDR3. The CDR3 DNA is TGTGCCAGCAGCTCGAGACAGGGCCCTAATGAAAAGCTGTTTTTT. It yields the protein CASSSRQGPNEKLFF. The V gene is TRBV7-2, the J gene TRBJ1-4, with 7 positions matching TRBD1. CDR1 is SGHTA and CDR2 is FQGNSA in the germline V gene. This CDR3 comprises 15 residues.

The chain joins TRBV6-1 to TRBJ1-1, with 8 bases that match TRBD1. CDR1 is MNHNS, CDR2 SASEGT, per germline. The CDR3 totals 13 residues. Losses at the gene ends were 4 bases for V and 6 bases for J; bases not matched to a gene: 4. In nucleotides, the CDR3 is TGTGCCAGCAGTGCGGCGACAGGGGCTGAAGCTTTCTTT. Translating gives CASSAATGAEAFF.